The source of this TCR beta chain is a study of blood T cell repertoires in COVID-19. Whole-study context: Samples representing acute and convalescent COVID-19 were sourced from the United States, Italy and Spain. From T cells, B-cell-depleted T cells, or PBMCs came the material, which was cDNA or gDNA.

Authors' analysis steps: Estimated nucleated cell counts came from reference gene primer amplification. Data came from immunoSEQ multiplex PCR; TCRdb stores just in-frame clones and leaves some out. V and J calls plus clone size are reproduced from that table; the DNA served to infer D and trimming. The sample lists over 130,000 clones; over 80% were seen once. CDR3 length equals 15 residues. The trim removed 7 bases at V and 8 bases at J, leaving 11 bases unmatched. CDR1 is LNHDA and CDR2 is SQIVND in the germline V gene (reference sequence). This receptor was identified in a woman of 80 years or more with acute or convalescent COVID-19. The sequencing input was peripheral blood. The chain carries TRBV19 and TRBJ1-4; the match to TRBD1 covers 9 bases. CDR3 nucleotides: TGTGCCAGTATAGATACAGGGGGCGCCCCGGAAAAACTGTTTTTT. It yields the protein CASIDTGGAPEKLFF.